This TCR beta chain was identified during a study of molecular identifiers for immune sequencing clone quantification. Naive CD8 library inputs spanned roughly 17,000 to 1,100,000 sorted cells and 10%, 30% or 50% RNA. Sorted naive CD8 T cells were those defined as CD8+CD4-CCR7+CD45RA+. This clonotype was detected ten times or more. What it recognizes is unknown. Trimming took off 6 bases at V and 2 bases at J, with 11 bases between the two ends. In germline, CDR1 is MNHEY, CDR2 SVGEGT. CDR3 length: 15 amino acids. Study-wide results and caveats: Jurkat TCR RNA spiked in from one cell (amid about a million naive cells) was reportedly detectable. For highly expanded clones, sizes could be underestimated when identical TCR molecules share a barcode.

TCRdb itself ran the PCR reads through MiXCR, one entry per CDR3 protein. Of hundreds of thousands of distinct CDR3 sequences listed, 24% are singletons. The chain recombines TRBV6-2 or TRBV6-3 with TRBJ2-6; TRBD2 is a possible D gene (5 bases). This TCR was recovered from a human donor in good health. Some libraries in this study had Jurkat cell RNA spiked in. Input material: naive CD8+ T cells from blood, with Jurkat cell RNA spiked in. Stated subset: FACS-sorted CD8+CD4-CCR7+CD45RA+ naive T cells. The CDR3 region has the DNA TGTGCCAGCAGGCCCCGGCGGGCTGGGGCCAACGTCCTGACTTTC. Its translation: CASRPRRAGANVLTF.